This T cell receptor (beta chain) stems from a study of T cell responses to AZD1222 COVID-19 vaccine. V was clipped by 1 base and J by 9 bases, with 7 bases between them. CDR1 and CDR2 from the germline V gene are DFQATT and SNEGSKA (reference sequence). The CDR3 has 11 residues. On this clone itself: Antigen unknown.

TCRdb's copy holds only in-frame clones and misses some; the assay was immunoSEQ multiplex PCR. The repertoire holds about 110,000 clones, with around 87% as singletons. Study observations and caveats: An increase in Spike-specific TCR breadth and depth was observed after two AZD1222 doses. Donors were largely white British and mainly female; clonal diversity was possibly underestimated. Just a handful of AZD1222 recipients tested seropositive at baseline.

The genes are TRBV20-1 and TRBJ2-1; D is uncertain. This receptor was taken from an adult who received the AZD1222 COVID-19 vaccine. Material: peripheral blood, obtained 28 days after the second AZD1222 dose. CDR3 protein: CSARADGEQFF. CDR3 sequence (DNA): TGCAGTGCTAGAGCTGATGGTGAGCAGTTCTTC.